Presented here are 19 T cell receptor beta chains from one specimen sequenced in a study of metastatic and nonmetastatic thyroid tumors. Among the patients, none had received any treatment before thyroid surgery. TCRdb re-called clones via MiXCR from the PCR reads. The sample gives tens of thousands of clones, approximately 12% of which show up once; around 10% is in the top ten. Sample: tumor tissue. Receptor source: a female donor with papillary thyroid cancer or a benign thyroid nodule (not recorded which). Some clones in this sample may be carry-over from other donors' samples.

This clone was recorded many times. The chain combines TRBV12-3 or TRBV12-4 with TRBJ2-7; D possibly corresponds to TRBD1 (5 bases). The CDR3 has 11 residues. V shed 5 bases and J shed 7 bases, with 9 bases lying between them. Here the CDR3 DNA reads TGTGCCAGCAGTGGACGACAGGAGCAGTACTTC. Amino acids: CASSGRQEQYF.

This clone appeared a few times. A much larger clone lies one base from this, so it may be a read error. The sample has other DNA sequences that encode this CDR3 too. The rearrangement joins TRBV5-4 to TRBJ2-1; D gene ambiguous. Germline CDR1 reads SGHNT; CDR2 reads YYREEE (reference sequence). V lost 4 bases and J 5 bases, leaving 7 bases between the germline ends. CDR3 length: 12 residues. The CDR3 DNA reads TGTGCCAGCAGCCTGACGGACAATGAGCAGTTCTTC. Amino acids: CASSLTDNEQFF.

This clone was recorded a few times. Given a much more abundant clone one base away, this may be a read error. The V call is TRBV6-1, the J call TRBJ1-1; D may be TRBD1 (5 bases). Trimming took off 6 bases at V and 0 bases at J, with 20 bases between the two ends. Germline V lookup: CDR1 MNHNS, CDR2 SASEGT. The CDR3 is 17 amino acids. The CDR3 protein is CASSLLQGVSMNTEAFF. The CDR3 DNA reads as TGTGCCAGCAGCCTTTTGCAAGGGGTTAGTATGAACACTGAAGCTTTCTTT.

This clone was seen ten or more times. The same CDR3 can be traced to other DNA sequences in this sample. DNA of the CDR3: TGTGCCAGCAGTCAAGAGACCCAGTACTTC. It translates to CASSQETQYF. The rearrangement joins TRBV28 to TRBJ2-5; D unresolved. Germline V gives CDR1 MDHEN, CDR2 SYDVKM. The CDR3 runs to 10 residues. Deletions cut 5 bases from V and 2 bases from J, with 0 bases between.

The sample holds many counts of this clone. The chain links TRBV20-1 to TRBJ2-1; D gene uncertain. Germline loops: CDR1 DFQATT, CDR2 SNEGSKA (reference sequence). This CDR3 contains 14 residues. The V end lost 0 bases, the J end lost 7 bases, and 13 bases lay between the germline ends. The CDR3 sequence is CSARDPLFSNEQFF. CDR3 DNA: TGCAGTGCTAGAGATCCCCTGTTCTCGAATGAGCAGTTCTTC.

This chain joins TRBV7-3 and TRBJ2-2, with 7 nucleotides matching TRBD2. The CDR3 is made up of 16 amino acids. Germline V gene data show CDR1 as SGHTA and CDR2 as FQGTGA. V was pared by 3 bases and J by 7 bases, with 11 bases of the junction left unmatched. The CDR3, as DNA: TGTGCCAGCAGCTTTTCCAGAGGGAGGGACGGCGGGGAGCTGTTTTTT. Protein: CASSFSRGRDGGELFF.

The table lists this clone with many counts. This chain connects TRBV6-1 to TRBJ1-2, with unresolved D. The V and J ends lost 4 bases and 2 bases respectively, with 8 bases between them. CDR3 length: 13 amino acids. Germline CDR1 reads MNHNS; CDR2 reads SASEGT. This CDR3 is CASSVLGNYGYTF. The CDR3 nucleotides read TGTGCCAGCAGTGTACTTGGCAACTATGGCTACACCTTC.

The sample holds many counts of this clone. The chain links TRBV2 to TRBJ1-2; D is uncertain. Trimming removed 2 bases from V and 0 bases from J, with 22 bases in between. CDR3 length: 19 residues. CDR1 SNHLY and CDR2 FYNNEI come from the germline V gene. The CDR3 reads CASSENLLPSYNTNYGYTF. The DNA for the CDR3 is TGTGCCAGCAGTGAAAACCTCCTCCCGAGCTATAATACTAACTATGGCTACACCTTC.

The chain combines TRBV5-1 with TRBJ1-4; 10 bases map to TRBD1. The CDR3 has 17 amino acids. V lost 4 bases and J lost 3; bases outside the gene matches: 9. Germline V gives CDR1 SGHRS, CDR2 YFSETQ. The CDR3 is CASSAGQGHGANEKLFF. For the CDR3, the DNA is TGCGCCAGCAGCGCGGGACAGGGGCATGGGGCTAATGAAAAACTGTTTTTT.

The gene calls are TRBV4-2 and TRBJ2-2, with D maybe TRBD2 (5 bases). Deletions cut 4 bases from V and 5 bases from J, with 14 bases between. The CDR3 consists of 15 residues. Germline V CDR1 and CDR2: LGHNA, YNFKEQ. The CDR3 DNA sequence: TGTGCCAGCAGCCGAGATCTAGCAAGGACCGGGGAGCTGTTTTTT. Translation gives CASSRDLARTGELFF.

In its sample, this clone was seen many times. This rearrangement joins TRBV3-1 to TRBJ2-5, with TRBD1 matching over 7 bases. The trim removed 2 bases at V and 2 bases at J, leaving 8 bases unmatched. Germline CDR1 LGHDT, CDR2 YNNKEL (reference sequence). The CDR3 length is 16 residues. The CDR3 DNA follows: TGTGCCAGCAGCCAACCGGGACAGAAGGAACAAGAGACCCAGTACTTC. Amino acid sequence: CASSQPGQKEQETQYF.

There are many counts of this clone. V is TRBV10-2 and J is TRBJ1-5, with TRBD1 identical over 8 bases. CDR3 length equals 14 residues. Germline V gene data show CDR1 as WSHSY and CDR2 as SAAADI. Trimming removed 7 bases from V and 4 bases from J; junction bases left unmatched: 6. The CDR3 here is CASTVGTGNQPQHF. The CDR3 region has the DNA TGCGCCAGCACGGTCGGGACAGGTAATCAGCCCCAGCATTTT.

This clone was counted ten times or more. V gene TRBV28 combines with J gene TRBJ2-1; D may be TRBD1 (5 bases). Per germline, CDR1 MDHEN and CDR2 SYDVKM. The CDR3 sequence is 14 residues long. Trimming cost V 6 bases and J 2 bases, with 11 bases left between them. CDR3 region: CASSPPGTYNEQFF. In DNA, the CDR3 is TGTGCCAGCAGCCCGCCAGGGACCTACAATGAGCAGTTCTTC.

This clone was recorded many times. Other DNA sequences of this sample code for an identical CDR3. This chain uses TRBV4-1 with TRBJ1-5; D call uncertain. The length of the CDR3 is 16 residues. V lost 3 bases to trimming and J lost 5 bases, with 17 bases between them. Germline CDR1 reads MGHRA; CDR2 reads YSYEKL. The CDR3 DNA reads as TGCGCCAGCAGCCACACCCCCCGTTACACCGATCAGCCCCAGCATTTT. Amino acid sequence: CASSHTPRYTDQPQHF.

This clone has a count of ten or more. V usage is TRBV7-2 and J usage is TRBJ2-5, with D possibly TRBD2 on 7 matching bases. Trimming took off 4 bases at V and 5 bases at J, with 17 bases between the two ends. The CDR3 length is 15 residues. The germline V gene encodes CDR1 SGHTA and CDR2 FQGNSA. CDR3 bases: TGTGCCAGCAGCTCCCCCGGACTAGGGGGGGAGACCCAGTACTTC. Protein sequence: CASSSPGLGGETQYF.

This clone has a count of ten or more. The CDR3 reads CASSSVAGGSSEAFF. The CDR3 bases are TGTGCCAGCAGTTCCGTGGCAGGGGGTTCATCGGAAGCTTTCTTT. V usage is TRBV28 and J usage is TRBJ1-1; 7 bases agree with TRBD1. Germline V gene sequence: CDR1 MDHEN, CDR2 SYDVKM. J lost 8 bases, V lost 4 bases, and 13 bases had no gene match. This CDR3 region has 15 residues.

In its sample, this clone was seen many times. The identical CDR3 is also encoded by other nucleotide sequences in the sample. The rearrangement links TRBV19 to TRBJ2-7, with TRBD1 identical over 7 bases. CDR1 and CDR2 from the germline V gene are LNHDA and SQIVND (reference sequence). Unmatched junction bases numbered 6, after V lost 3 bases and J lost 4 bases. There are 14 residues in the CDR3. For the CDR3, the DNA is TGTGCCAGTAGTATTGCCCGACAGGGTTACGAGCAGTACTTC. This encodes CASSIARQGYEQYF.

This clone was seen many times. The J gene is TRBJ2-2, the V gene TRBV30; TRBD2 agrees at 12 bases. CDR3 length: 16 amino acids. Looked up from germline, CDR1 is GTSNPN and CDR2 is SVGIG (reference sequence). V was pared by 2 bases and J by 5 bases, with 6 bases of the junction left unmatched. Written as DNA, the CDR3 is TGTGCCTGGAGTCGACTAGCGGGAGTTAGGACCGGGGAGCTGTTTTTT. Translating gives CAWSRLAGVRTGELFF.

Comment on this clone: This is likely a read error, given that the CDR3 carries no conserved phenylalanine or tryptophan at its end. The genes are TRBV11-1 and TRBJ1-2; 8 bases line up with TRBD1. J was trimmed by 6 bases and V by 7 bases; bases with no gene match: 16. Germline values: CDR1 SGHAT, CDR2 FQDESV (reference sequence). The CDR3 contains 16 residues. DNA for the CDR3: TGTGCCAGCATCCTTGGCACCCGGACAGGGTCTGATGGCTACACCTGC. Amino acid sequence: CASILGTRTGSDGYTC.